This entry lists 17 T cell receptor beta chains sequenced from one sample in a study of blood T cell repertoires in COVID-19 (dated by TCRdb to 2020 to 2021). Receptor libraries were prepared by the immunoSEQ multiplex PCR assay. Held by TCRdb, this immuneACCESS table contains in-frame sequences only and omits some clones. Under half of the omission traces to an unresolved V gene where checked; the cause of the rest is unknown. The sample table holds roughly 250,000 clones, of which 70% to 85% were seen once. About 2% of the sample comes from the top ten. Specimen: peripheral blood. The receptors here all came from a woman aged 80 or over with acute or convalescent COVID-19.

The genes are TRBV3-1 (or the pseudogene TRBV3-2) and TRBJ2-7; no reliable D call. The V end was cut by 4 bases, the J end by 4 bases, with 11 bases between. Per germline, CDR1 LGHDT and CDR2 YNNKEL (reference sequence). CDR3 size: 13 residues. The CDR3 DNA sequence: TGTGCCAGCAGCCCGAACTCCGCGTACGAGCAGTACTTC. This sequence encodes CASSPNSAYEQYF.

With respect to this clone: One end of the junction varies from germline; a read error may be responsible. V is TRBV7-7 and J is TRBJ1-2; the match to TRBD1 covers 11 bases. Germline V gives CDR1 SSHAT, CDR2 FNYEAQ (reference sequence). The CDR3 consists of 14 residues. CDR3: CASSLGQGARGYTF. The CDR3 nucleotides read TGTGCTAGCAGCTTAGGACAGGGGGCCCGTGGCTACACCTTC.

The J gene is TRBJ1-1, the V gene TRBV3-1 (or the pseudogene TRBV3-2); 8 nucleotides align to TRBD1. Germline trimming cut 0 bases from V and 8 bases from J; bases unmatched to any gene: 5. Germline V gene sequence: CDR1 LGHDT, CDR2 YNNKEL (reference sequence). The CDR3 is 14 amino acids. CDR3 nucleotides: TGTGCCAGCAGCCAAGATCATGGGACAGGAGAAGCTTTCTTT. Its translation: CASSQDHGTGEAFF.

This clone was picked up one time. The chain recombines TRBV7-2 with TRBJ2-5; 7 bases align to TRBD1. The CDR3 is made up of 14 amino acids. J lost 1 base, V lost 3 bases, and 2 bases had no gene match. Germline V gene sequence: CDR1 SGHTA, CDR2 FQGNSA. This CDR3 reads CASSFDRVQETQYF. CDR3 in DNA: TGTGCCAGCAGCTTTGACAGGGTCCAAGAGACCCAGTACTTC.

On this clone itself: The junction departs from germline at one end; a sequencing error may be responsible. The CDR3 DNA reads as TGTGCTAGCAGCTTAGGGCCCCTGACAGGGGGAGAGACCCAGTACTTC. Translation: CASSLGPLTGGETQYF. This chain links TRBV7-7 with TRBJ2-5, with TRBD1 identical over 9 bases. Germline CDR1 reads SSHAT; CDR2 reads FNYEAQ (reference sequence). This CDR3 spans 16 amino acids.

This chain connects TRBV9 to TRBJ2-7; 10 nucleotides align to TRBD2. Germline CDR1 and CDR2: SGDLS and YYNGEE. This CDR3 region has 15 residues. V gave up 2 bases and J gave up 0 bases; unmatched junction bases: 2. This CDR3 reads CASSVSSGSSYEQYF. The DNA of the CDR3 is TGTGCCAGCAGCGTTTCTAGCGGGAGCTCCTACGAGCAGTACTTC.

The chain uses TRBV3-1 (or the pseudogene TRBV3-2) and TRBJ2-2, with 10 positions matching TRBD2. With 4 bases clipped from V and 6 bases from J, the junction kept 5 bases outside the gene matches. Germline V lookup: CDR1 LGHDT, CDR2 YNNKEL (reference sequence). The CDR3 extends over 15 amino acids. Here the CDR3 reads CASSLAGGGAGELFF. As DNA, the CDR3 is TGTGCCAGCAGCCTAGCGGGAGGTGGAGCCGGGGAGCTGTTTTTT.

This clone has only one observation. The chain links TRBV5-1 to TRBJ2-4; maybe TRBD2 (6 bases). The CDR3 is 13 residues long. Germline V lookup: CDR1 SGHRS, CDR2 YFSETQ. V lost 4 bases, J lost 8 bases, and 13 bases lay in between. The CDR3: CASSENPGDIQYF. CDR3 bases: TGCGCCAGCAGCGAGAATCCGGGAGACATTCAGTACTTC.

The sample holds one count of this clone. The chain joins TRBV9 to TRBJ2-4; 12 nucleotides match TRBD2. The junction had 6 bases not matched to a gene; V was cut back by 3 bases and J by 5 bases. CDR3 length equals 16 residues. The germline V gene encodes CDR1 SGDLS and CDR2 YYNGEE. For the CDR3, the DNA is TGTGCCAGCAGCGGAGGACTAGCGGGACTCGAAAACATTCAGTACTTC. Its protein is CASSGGLAGLENIQYF.

A remark on this clone: Other DNA sequences from this sample encode an identical CDR3 as well. The V gene is TRBV5-1, the J gene TRBJ2-7, with 14 nucleotides matching TRBD2. The CDR3 has 15 residues. V shed 4 bases and J 2 bases; nucleotides not matched to a gene: 2. Germline CDR1 and CDR2: SGHRS and YFSETQ. The CDR3: CASSLTSGGAYEQYF. Written as DNA, the CDR3 is TGCGCCAGCAGCCTGACTAGCGGGGGGGCCTACGAGCAGTACTTC.

The chain uses TRBV21-1 and TRBJ2-5; TRBD2, the D gene given by the table, was not confirmed from the DNA. TRBV21-1 is marked as a pseudogene. This CDR3 has 15 residues. The CDR3 reads CASSRGGGSGETQYF. The CDR3 coding sequence is TGTGCCAGCAGCCGAGGGGGGGGTTCTGGAGAGACCCAGTACTTC.

This clone was seen just once. This chain connects TRBV18 to TRBJ2-5; 8 bases line up with TRBD1. From germline, CDR1 is KGHSH and CDR2 LQKENI. V was pared by 3 bases and J by 5 bases, with 5 bases of the junction left unmatched. CDR3 size: 14 residues. The CDR3 protein is CASSPSGGSETQYF. In DNA form, the CDR3 reads TGTGCCAGCTCACCGTCAGGGGGCTCGGAGACCCAGTACTTC. Drawing the rest from reference TRBV18 and TRBJ2-5, the complete variable domain is NAGVMQNPRHLVRRRGQEARLRCSPMKGHSHVYWYRQLPEEGLKFMVYLQKENIIDESGMPKERFSAEFPKEGPSILRIQQVVRGDSAAYFCASSPSGGSETQYFGPGTRLLVL.

The J gene is TRBJ1-2, the V gene TRBV7-9; TRBD1 might be the D (6 bases). Deletions cut 2 bases from V and 2 bases from J, with 9 bases between. CDR3 length equals 14 residues. Per the germline V gene, CDR1 is SEHNR and CDR2 is FQNEAQ (reference sequence). The CDR3 nucleotides are TGTGCCAGCAGCTTATACACAGGGAACTATGGCTACACCTTC. Translated: CASSLYTGNYGYTF.

The J gene is TRBJ1-3, the V gene TRBV6-5; D unresolved. CDR1 is MNHEY, CDR2 SVGAGI, per germline. Deletions cut 7 bases from V and 2 bases from J, with 9 bases between. The CDR3 contains 13 residues. The CDR3 region has the DNA TGTGCCAGCACCTCGAGAACTGGAAACACCATATATTTT. This translates into CASTSRTGNTIYF.

The rearrangement joins TRBV4-1 to TRBJ2-3; 9 bases agree with TRBD1. The germline V gene has CDR1 MGHRA and CDR2 YSYEKL. The CDR3 covers 16 residues. V was clipped by 2 bases and J by 5 bases; unmatched bases: 8. CDR3 protein: CASSQLGQGTGDTQYF. Written as DNA, the CDR3 is TGCGCCAGCAGCCAATTAGGACAGGGGACCGGAGATACGCAGTATTTT.

The chain links TRBV7-9 to TRBJ2-7; TRBD1 agrees at 9 bases. Per germline, CDR1 SEHNR and CDR2 FQNEAQ (reference sequence). The CDR3 consists of 14 residues. V was pared by 5 bases and J by 5 bases, with 7 bases of the junction left unmatched. The DNA of the CDR3 is TGTGCCAGCAGCGCCGGGACAGGGCCCCACGAGCAGTACTTC. This translates into CASSAGTGPHEQYF.

The count of this clone is one. The rearrangement joins TRBV18 to TRBJ2-5, with a possible D match to TRBD2 (5 bases). The ends were cut back, 8 bases at V and 5 bases at J, with 15 bases in the middle. The CDR3 is 13 residues long. Germline CDR1 KGHSH, CDR2 LQKENI. The CDR3 nucleotides read TGTGCCAGCGGTGTTGGACTTAGGGAGACCCAGTACTTC. Protein sequence: CASGVGLRETQYF.